This TCR beta chain was sequenced for a study of beta chain bispecific antibodies for T cell cancers. Study in general: Surface TRBV12 (TRBV12-3) was on Jurkat, TRBV5-5 on HPB-ALL. Whole-study results and caveats: After anti-TRBV12 rather than anti-CD19 exposure, TRBV12-3 made up roughly 99% less of total TRBV signal. The leukemia cells, rather than normal T cells, gave most of the targeted TRBV signal.

Blood mononuclear cells were expanded for three to four days using either OKT3 anti-CD3 antibody or CD3/CD28 beads. Per germline, CDR1 KGHSH and CDR2 LQKENI. The CDR3 has 15 amino acids. V was clipped by 3 bases and J by 3 bases; unmatched bases: 8. This clonotype came up a few times. Its specificity is not known. Using its own MiXCR run on the 5' RACE reads, TCRdb lists one record per CDR3 protein. The sample shows tens of thousands of distinct CDR3 sequences, 2% to 2.5% of them seen only once. This TCR was sampled from a human donor in good health. Some clones in this sample may be carry-over from other donors' samples. The starting material was healthy donor T cells cultured with leukemia cells, obtained from a culture containing a bispecific antibody targeting TCR Vbeta12. The chain recombines TRBV18 with TRBJ2-7, with TRBD2 matching over 7 bases. The CDR3 loop reads CASSPSDGGGYEQYF. CDR3 coding DNA: TGTGCCAGCTCACCCTCGGATGGCGGGGGCTACGAGCAGTACTTC.